A selection of T cell receptor beta chains follows, all from one sample in a study of blood T cells in healthy people across ages. From the 5' RACE reads, TCRdb called clonotypes with MiXCR, one entry per CDR3 protein. This sample has over a million distinct CDR3 sequences, with roughly 45% found just once. Material for sequencing was blood. The receptors shown here come from a woman between 55 and 75 years old in good health. Both conserved end residues are part of each CDR3. D genes are given only for firm matches. Only some rows state a clone size, as once, few, many or a class for expanded clones.

-,14,-,TRBV9,TRBJ2-2,CASRGTGNTGELFF,TGTGCCAGCAGGGGGACTGGCAACACCGGGGAGCTGTTTTTT
-,14,-,TRBV20-1,TRBJ1-1,CSASPGTANTEAFF,TGCAGTGCTAGCCCGGGGACGGCAAACACTGAAGCTTTCTTT
-,14,-,TRBV5-1,TRBJ2-7,CASSFSGVTYEQYF,TGCGCCAGCAGCTTTTCAGGGGTGACCTACGAGCAGTACTTC
TRBD1,15,-,TRBV20-1,TRBJ1-4,CSARYAGTGPEKLFF,TGCAGTGCTAGATACGCCGGGACAGGGCCTGAAAAACTGTTTTTT
-,15,few,TRBV20-1,TRBJ2-3,CSARSRAGIFDTQYF,TGCAGTGCTAGGTCGAGGGCGGGAATATTTGATACGCAGTATTTT
TRBD2,14,few,TRBV6-2/TRBV6-3,TRBJ2-7,CASSRTSGLYEQYF,TGTGCCAGCAGCCGAACTAGCGGGTTATACGAGCAGTACTTC
-,15,few,TRBV2,TRBJ2-3,CASSLEGVRTDTQYF,TGTGCCAGCTCCCTGGAGGGGGTACGGACAGATACGCAGTATTTT
-,13,-,TRBV30,TRBJ2-7,CAWSVGAAYEQYF,TGTGCCTGGAGTGTCGGGGCAGCCTACGAGCAGTACTTC
-,13,-,TRBV29-1,TRBJ2-7,CSAQIAVKGEQYF,TGCAGCGCCCAGATAGCCGTGAAAGGCGAGCAGTACTTC
TRBD1,14,-,TRBV6-1,TRBJ2-7,CASRRQGGIYEQYF,TGTGCCAGCAGGCGACAGGGTGGTATCTACGAGCAGTACTTC
TRBD2,13,-,TRBV7-9,TRBJ2-4,CAVLTSGDNEQYF,TGTGCAGTGCTGACTAGCGGGGACAATGAGCAGTACTTC
TRBD2,17,-,TRBV5-1,TRBJ2-1,CASSLVASGAGPNEQFF,TGCGCCAGCAGCTTGGTAGCTAGCGGGGCCGGCCCCAATGAGCAGTTCTTC
-,13,-,TRBV14,TRBJ1-2,CASSQRRGGGYTF,TGTGCCAGCAGCCAAAGGCGAGGGGGTGGCTACACCTTC
TRBD2,15,-,TRBV29-1,TRBJ2-1,CSVWGLVGNNNEQFF,TGCAGCGTTTGGGGACTAGTGGGTAACAACAATGAGCAGTTCTTC
TRBD1,13,-,TRBV20-1,TRBJ1-2,CSAPGQGAHGYTF,TGCAGTGCACCCGGACAGGGGGCGCATGGCTACACCTTC
-,13,few,TRBV20-1,TRBJ2-7,CSASRDGGYEQYF,TGCAGTGCTAGCAGGGACGGAGGATACGAGCAGTACTTC
-,14,once,TRBV27,TRBJ2-5,CASSVFGGQETQYF,TGTGCCAGTAGTGTCTTTGGTGGCCAAGAGACCCAGTACTTC
TRBD2,16,-,TRBV7-9,TRBJ2-5,CASSLRREGLGGKQYF,TGTGCCAGCAGCTTAAGGCGGGAGGGCCTAGGCGGGAAGCAGTACTTC
TRBD2,16,-,TRBV12-3/TRBV12-4,TRBJ2-3,CASSSEGLRGSDTQYF,TGTGCCAGCAGTTCCGAGGGACTAAGAGGGTCAGATACGCAGTATTTT
-,15,-,TRBV5-6,TRBJ2-3,CASSLSPDSTDTQYF,TGTGCCAGCAGCCTAAGCCCAGACAGCACAGATACGCAGTATTTT
-,16,-,TRBV4-1,TRBJ2-1,CASSQGPGAEYNEQFF,TGCGCCAGCAGCCAAGGTCCGGGGGCTGAGTACAATGAGCAGTTCTTC
-,15,few,TRBV29-1,TRBJ2-1,CSVEAPRGPDNEQFF,TGCAGCGTTGAAGCCCCACGGGGGCCGGACAATGAGCAGTTCTTC
TRBD1,15,-,TRBV6-1,TRBJ1-1,CASTSGQAGTNEAFF,TGTGCCAGCACCTCGGGACAGGCGGGAACAAATGAAGCTTTCTTT
-,16,few,TRBV3-1,TRBJ2-7,CASSQGTGASSYEQYF,TGTGCCAGCAGCCAAGGTACGGGGGCCAGCTCCTACGAGCAGTACTTC
-,14,-,TRBV20-1,TRBJ2-7,CSARDGSWPHEQYF,TGCAGTGCTAGAGATGGGTCCTGGCCCCACGAGCAGTACTTC
-,14,-,TRBV4-3,TRBJ2-1,CASSTSQPRNEQFF,TGCGCCAGCAGCACGAGCCAACCACGCAATGAGCAGTTCTTC
-,13,-,TRBV10-1,TRBJ2-3,CASSGNPTDTQYF,TGCGCCAGCAGTGGAAATCCCACAGATACGCAGTATTTT
TRBD1,16,-,TRBV7-3,TRBJ2-1,CASSQTLQGRFDEQFF,TGTGCCAGCAGCCAGACCTTACAGGGGCGCTTCGATGAGCAGTTCTTC
-,14,-,TRBV6-5,TRBJ2-1,CASSTNREYNEQFF,TGTGCCAGCAGTACCAATCGGGAGTACAATGAGCAGTTCTTC
TRBD2,15,-,TRBV12-5,TRBJ2-1,CASGSGGLSYNEQFF,TGTGCTAGTGGTTCGGGGGGACTATCCTACAATGAGCAGTTCTTC
-,13,few,TRBV20-1,TRBJ2-7,CSAQNPGTYEQYF,TGCAGTGCCCAAAACCCGGGTACCTACGAGCAGTACTTC
-,13,few,TRBV29-1,TRBJ2-2,CSVGTTDTGELFF,TGCAGCGTTGGGACAACCGACACCGGGGAGCTGTTTTTT